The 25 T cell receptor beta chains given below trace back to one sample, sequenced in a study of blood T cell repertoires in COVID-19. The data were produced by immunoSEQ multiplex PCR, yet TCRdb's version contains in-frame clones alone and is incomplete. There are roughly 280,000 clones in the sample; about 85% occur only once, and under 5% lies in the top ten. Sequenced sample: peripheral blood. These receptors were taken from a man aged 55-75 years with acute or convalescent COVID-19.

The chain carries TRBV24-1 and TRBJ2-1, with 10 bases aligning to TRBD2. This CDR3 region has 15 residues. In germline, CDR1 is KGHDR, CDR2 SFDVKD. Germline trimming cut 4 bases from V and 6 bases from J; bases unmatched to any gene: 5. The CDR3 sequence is CATSDPRTSGNEQFF. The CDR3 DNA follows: TGTGCCACCAGTGACCCCCGGACTAGCGGCAATGAGCAGTTCTTC.

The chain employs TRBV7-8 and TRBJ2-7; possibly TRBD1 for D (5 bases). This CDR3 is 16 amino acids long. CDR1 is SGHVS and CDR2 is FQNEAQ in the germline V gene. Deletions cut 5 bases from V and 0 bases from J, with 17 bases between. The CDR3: CASSPSPGAFSYEQYF. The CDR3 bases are TGTGCCAGCAGCCCCTCCCCTGGGGCCTTCTCCTACGAGCAGTACTTC.

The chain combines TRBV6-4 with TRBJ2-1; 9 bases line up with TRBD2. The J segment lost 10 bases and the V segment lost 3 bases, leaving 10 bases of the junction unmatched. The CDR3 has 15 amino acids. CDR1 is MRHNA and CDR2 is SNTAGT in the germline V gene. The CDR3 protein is CASSEVGSGRGEQFF. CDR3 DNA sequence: TGTGCCAGCAGTGAGGTTGGTAGCGGGAGAGGCGAGCAGTTCTTC.

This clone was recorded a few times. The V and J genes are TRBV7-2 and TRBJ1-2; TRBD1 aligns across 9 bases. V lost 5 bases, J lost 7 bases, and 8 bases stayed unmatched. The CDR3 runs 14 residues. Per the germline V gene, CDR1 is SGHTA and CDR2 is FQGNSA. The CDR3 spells CASSLRTGEGGYTF. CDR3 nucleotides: TGTGCCAGCAGCCTTAGGACAGGGGAGGGTGGCTACACCTTC.

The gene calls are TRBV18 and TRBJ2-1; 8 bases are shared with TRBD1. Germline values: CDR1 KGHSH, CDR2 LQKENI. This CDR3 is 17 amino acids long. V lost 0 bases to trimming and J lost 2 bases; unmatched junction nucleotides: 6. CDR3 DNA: TGTGCCAGCTCACCACCTGCGACAGGGGTCACCTACAATGAGCAGTTCTTC. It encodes CASSPPATGVTYNEQFF. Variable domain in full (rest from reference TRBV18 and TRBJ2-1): NAGVMQNPRHLVRRRGQEARLRCSPMKGHSHVYWYRQLPEEGLKFMVYLQKENIIDESGMPKERFSAEFPKEGPSILRIQQVVRGDSAAYFCASSPPATGVTYNEQFFGPGTRLTVL.

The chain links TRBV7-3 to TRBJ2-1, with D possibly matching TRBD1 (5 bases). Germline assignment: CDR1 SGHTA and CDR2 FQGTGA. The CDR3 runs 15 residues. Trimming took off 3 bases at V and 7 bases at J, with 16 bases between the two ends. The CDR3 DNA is TGTGCCAGCAGCTTGACAGTCCTCCTGAGGAATGAGCAGTTCTTC. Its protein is CASSLTVLLRNEQFF.

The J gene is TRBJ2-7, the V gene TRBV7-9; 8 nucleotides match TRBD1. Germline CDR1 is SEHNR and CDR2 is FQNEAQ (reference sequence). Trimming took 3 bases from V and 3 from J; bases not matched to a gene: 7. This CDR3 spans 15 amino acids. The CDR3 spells CASSFPGQVIYEQYF. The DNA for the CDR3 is TGTGCCAGCAGCTTCCCGGGACAGGTGATCTACGAGCAGTACTTC.

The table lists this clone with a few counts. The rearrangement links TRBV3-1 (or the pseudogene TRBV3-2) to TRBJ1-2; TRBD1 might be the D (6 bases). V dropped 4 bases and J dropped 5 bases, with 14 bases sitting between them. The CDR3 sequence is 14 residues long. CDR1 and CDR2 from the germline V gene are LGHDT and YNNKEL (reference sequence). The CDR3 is CASSPQGTGYGYTF. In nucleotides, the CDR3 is TGTGCCAGCAGCCCCCAGGGGACCGGGTATGGCTACACCTTC.

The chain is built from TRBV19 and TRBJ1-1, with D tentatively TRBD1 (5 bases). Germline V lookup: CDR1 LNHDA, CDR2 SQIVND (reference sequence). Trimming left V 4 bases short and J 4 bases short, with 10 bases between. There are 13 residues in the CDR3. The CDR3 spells CASSTRTGTEAFF. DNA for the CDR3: TGTGCCAGTAGTACCCGAACAGGCACTGAAGCTTTCTTT.

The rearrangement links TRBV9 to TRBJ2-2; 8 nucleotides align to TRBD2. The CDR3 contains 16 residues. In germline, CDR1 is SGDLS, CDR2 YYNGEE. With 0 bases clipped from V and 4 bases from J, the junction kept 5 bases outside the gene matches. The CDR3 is CASSVGGRTSTGELFF. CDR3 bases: TGTGCCAGCAGCGTAGGCGGGAGGACGAGCACCGGGGAGCTGTTTTTT.

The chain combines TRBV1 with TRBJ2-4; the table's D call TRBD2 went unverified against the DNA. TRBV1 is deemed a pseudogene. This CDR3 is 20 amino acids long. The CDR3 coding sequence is TGCACCAGCAGCCAAGATCTAGAGGGAGGGCTGGAAATAGCCAAAAACATTCAGTACTTC. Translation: CTSSQDLEGGLEIAKNIQYF.

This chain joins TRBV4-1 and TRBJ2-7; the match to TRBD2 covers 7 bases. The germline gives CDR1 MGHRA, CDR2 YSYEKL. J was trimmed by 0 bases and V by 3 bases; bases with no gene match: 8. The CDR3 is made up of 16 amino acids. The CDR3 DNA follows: TGCGCCAGCAGCCAGGCTAGCGGATCAAGCTCCTACGAGCAGTACTTC. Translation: CASSQASGSSSYEQYF.

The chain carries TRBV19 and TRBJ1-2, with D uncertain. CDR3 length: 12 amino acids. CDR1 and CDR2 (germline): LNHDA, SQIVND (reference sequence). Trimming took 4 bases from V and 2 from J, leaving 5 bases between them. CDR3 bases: TGTGCCAGTAGTAACAACAACTATGGCTACACCTTC. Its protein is CASSNNNYGYTF.

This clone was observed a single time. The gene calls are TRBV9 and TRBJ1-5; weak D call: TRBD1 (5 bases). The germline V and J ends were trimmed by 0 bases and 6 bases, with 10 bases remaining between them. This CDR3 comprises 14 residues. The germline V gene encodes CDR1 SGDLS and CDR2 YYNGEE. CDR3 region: CASSVEPGPQPQHF. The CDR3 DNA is TGTGCCAGCAGCGTAGAGCCAGGGCCTCAGCCCCAGCATTTT. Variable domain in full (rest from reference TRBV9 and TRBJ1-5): DSGVTQTPKHLITATGQRVTLRCSPRSGDLSVYWYQQSLDQGLQFLIQYYNGEERAKGNILERFSAQQFPDLHSELNLSSLELGDSALYFCASSVEPGPQPQHFGDGTRLSIL.

Here the CDR3 DNA reads TGTGCCAGCTCACCCGCCGGGTTCTCCTACAATGAGCAGTTCTTC. The encoded protein is CASSPAGFSYNEQFF. The rearrangement joins TRBV18 to TRBJ2-1; D unresolved. Trimming removed 3 bases at V and 0 bases at J, with 9 bases between. The CDR3 has 15 residues. Germline V CDR1 and CDR2: KGHSH, LQKENI.

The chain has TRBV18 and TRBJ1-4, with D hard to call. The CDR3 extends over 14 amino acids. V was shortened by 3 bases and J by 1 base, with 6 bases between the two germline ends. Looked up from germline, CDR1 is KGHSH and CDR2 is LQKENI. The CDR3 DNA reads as TGTGCCAGCTCACCTACCAGAACTAATGAAAAACTGTTTTTT. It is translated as CASSPTRTNEKLFF.

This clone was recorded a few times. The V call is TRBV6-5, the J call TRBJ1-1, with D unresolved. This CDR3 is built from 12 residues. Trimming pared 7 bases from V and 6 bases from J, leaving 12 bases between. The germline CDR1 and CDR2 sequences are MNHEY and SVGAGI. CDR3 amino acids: CASTNRGSEAFF. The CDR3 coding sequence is TGTGCCAGCACTAACAGAGGGTCTGAAGCTTTCTTT.

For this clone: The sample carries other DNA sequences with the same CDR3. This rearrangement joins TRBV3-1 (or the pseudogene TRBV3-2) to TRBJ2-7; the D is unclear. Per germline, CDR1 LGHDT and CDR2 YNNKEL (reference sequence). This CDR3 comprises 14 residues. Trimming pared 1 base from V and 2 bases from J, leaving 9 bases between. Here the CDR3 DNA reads TGTGCCAGCAGCCAAGTGGGCCGAGCCTACGAGCAGTACTTC. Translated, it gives CASSQVGRAYEQYF.

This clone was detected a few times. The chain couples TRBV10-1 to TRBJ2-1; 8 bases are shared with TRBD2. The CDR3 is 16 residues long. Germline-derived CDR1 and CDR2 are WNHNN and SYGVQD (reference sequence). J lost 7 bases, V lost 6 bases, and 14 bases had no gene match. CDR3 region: CASSPEGVAGRNEQFF. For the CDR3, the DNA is TGCGCCAGCAGCCCCGAGGGAGTAGCGGGGAGAAATGAGCAGTTCTTC.

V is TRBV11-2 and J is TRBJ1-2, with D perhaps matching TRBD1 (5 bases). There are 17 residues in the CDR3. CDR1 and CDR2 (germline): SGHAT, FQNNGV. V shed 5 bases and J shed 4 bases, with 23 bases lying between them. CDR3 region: CASSPTLTETDFYGYTF. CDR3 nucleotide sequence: TGTGCCAGCAGCCCCACGTTGACCGAGACAGATTTCTATGGCTACACCTTC.

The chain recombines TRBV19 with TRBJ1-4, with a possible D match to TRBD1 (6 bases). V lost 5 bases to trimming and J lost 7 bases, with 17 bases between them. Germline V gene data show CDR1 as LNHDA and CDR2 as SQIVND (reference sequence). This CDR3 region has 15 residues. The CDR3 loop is CASSPLDSSFEKLFF. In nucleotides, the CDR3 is TGTGCCAGTAGTCCCTTGGACAGCAGTTTTGAAAAACTGTTTTTT.

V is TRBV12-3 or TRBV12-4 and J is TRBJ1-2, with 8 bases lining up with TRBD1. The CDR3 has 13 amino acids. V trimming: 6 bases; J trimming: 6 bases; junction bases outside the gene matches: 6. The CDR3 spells CASSPGGADGYTF. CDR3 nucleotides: TGTGCCAGCAGCCCAGGGGGCGCCGATGGCTACACCTTC.

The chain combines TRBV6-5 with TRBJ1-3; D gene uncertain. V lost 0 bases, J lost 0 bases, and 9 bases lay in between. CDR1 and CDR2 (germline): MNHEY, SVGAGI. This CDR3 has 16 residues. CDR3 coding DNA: TGTGCCAGCAGTTACTCGGAGGCAGTCTCTGGAAACACCATATATTTT. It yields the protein CASSYSEAVSGNTIYF.

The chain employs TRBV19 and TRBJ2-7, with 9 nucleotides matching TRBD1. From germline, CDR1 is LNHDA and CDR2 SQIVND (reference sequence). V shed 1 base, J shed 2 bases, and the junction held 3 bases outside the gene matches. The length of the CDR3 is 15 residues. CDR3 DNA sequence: TGTGCCAGTAGTATAGGGACAGGGGAGACCTACGAGCAGTACTTC. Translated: CASSIGTGETYEQYF.

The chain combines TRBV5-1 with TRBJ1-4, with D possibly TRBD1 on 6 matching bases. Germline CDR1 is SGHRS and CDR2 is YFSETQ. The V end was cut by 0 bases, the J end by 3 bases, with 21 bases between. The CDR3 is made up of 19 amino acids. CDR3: CASSLAITGWSGANEKLFF. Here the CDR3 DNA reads TGCGCCAGCAGCTTGGCCATCACAGGGTGGTCGGGCGCTAATGAAAAACTGTTTTTT.